What follows describes a single T cell receptor beta chain. This sample is part of a study of T cell changes during pregnancy in multiple sclerosis. Generated by immunoSEQ multiplex PCR, the TCRdb table keeps only in-frame clones and is missing some. The sample contains 35,000 to 45,000 clones, about 92% of which appear only once. Looked up from germline, CDR1 is SGHAT and CDR2 is FQNNGV. CDR3 length: 13 amino acids. Unmatched junction bases numbered 5, after V lost 6 bases and J lost 4 bases. The source material was CD4+ T cells from peripheral blood mononuclear cells, sampled after pregnancy. This receptor was identified in a female donor in good health, enrolled as a control in a pregnancy study. The chain couples TRBV11-2 to TRBJ1-1; 7 bases align to TRBD1. CDR3 nucleotide sequence: TGTGCCAGCAGAACAGGGGTCGGCACTGAAGCTTTCTTT. This translates into CASRTGVGTEAFF.